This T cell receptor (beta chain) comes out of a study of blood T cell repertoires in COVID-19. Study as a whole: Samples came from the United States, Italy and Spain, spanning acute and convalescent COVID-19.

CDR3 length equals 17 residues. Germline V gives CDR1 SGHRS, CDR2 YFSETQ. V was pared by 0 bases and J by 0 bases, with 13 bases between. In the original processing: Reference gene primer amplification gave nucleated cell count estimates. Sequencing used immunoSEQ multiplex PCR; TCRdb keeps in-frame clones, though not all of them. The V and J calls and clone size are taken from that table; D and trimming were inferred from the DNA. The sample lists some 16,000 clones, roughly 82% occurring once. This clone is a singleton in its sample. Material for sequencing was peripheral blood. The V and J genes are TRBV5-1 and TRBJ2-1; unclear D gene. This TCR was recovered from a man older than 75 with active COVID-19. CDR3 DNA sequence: TGCGCCAGCAGCTTGGACCCCTTCACGAGCTCCTACAATGAGCAGTTCTTC. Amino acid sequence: CASSLDPFTSSYNEQFF.